The 9 T cell receptor beta chains given below trace back to one sample, sequenced in a study of regulatory T cells in long-lasting Graves disease. The TCR beta library used iRepertoire HTBI primers with Arm-PCR amplification of CDR3. TCRdb itself ran the multiplex PCR reads through MiXCR, one entry per CDR3 protein. Of 580,000 or so distinct CDR3 sequences in the sample, more than 15% were seen once. This sample's time point: newly diagnosed GD, antithyroid drugs for less than 3 months. Generation of the TCR library employed RNA extracted from PBMCs. These records were also assigned to another study, of T cells in Graves' hyperthyroidism and ophthalmopathy.

The material was peripheral blood mononuclear cells (PBMCs), obtained at new diagnosis, from a patient treated with antithyroid drugs. These receptors all come from a man between 18 and 35 years old with Graves disease.

This clonotype was counted between two and nine times. The chain is built from TRBV9 and TRBJ1-4; possibly TRBD1 for D (5 bases). With 0 bases removed from V and 0 bases from J, the gap between germline ends came to 6 bases. Looked up from germline, CDR1 is SGDLS and CDR2 is YYNGEE. CDR3 length equals 15 residues. CDR3 bases: TGTGCCAGCAGCGTAGTGGGGGCAACTAATGAAAAACTGTTTTTT. This gives the protein CASSVVGATNEKLFF.

The chain links TRBV27 to TRBJ2-3; perhaps TRBD2 as D (5 bases). Per germline, CDR1 MNHEY and CDR2 SMNVEV (reference sequence). The CDR3 length is 14 residues. Trimming pared 7 bases from V and 4 bases from J, leaving 15 bases between. Here the CDR3 DNA reads TGTGCCAGCAATCCCCGGGGTAGAGCAGATACGCAGTATTTT. Its protein product is CASNPRGRADTQYF.

This clonotype occurred a few times. This rearrangement joins TRBV19 to TRBJ1-1; a possible D gene is TRBD1 (5 bases). The CDR3 is made up of 13 amino acids. CDR1 LNHDA and CDR2 SQIVND come from the germline V gene (reference sequence). The V end lost 2 bases, the J end lost 6 bases, and 10 bases lay between the germline ends. In DNA form, the CDR3 reads TGTGCCAGTAGTATATCGGGGGATGCTGAAGCTTTCTTT. Amino acid sequence: CASSISGDAEAFF.

This clonotype was observed many times. The chain links TRBV12-3 or TRBV12-4 to TRBJ2-7; 12 bases match TRBD2. This CDR3 region has 17 residues. V lost 5 bases and J lost 0; bases outside the gene matches: 8. This CDR3 is CASSARTSGTSSYEQYF. DNA of the CDR3: TGTGCCAGCAGTGCCCGGACTAGCGGGACAAGCTCCTACGAGCAGTACTTC.

This clonotype was recorded a few times. V and J are TRBV20-1 and TRBJ2-3; D is undetermined. The CDR3 length is 12 residues. V was cut by 5 bases and J by 7 bases, with 13 bases left in between. CDR1 is DFQATT, CDR2 SNEGSKA, per germline (reference sequence). The CDR3 bases are TGCAGTGCTGCCCCTGCATTTTATACGCAGTATTTT. It specifies CSAAPAFYTQYF.

This clonotype showed up just a few times. The V gene is TRBV28, the J gene TRBJ2-5; D may match TRBD1 or TRBD2 (6 bases each). The V gene's germline CDR1 is MDHEN and CDR2 SYDVKM. The CDR3 is 16 amino acids. V was shortened by 8 bases and J by 1 base, with 20 bases between the two germline ends. The CDR3 sequence is CASVGRRTAGQETQYF. DNA for the CDR3: TGTGCCAGCGTGGGCAGGCGGACAGCGGGCCAAGAGACCCAGTACTTC. The full variable domain, with the rest looked up from reference TRBV28 and TRBJ2-5, is DVKVTQSSRYLVKRTGEKVFLECVQDMDHENMFWYRQDPGLGLRLIYFSYDVKMKEKGDIPEGYSVSREKKERFSLILESASTNQTSMYLCASVGRRTAGQETQYFGPGTRLLVL.

V is TRBV19 and J is TRBJ2-1; 8 bases match TRBD2. The germline V gene has CDR1 LNHDA and CDR2 SQIVND (reference sequence). The V segment lost 5 bases and the J segment 13 bases; nucleotides outside the gene matches: 4. The CDR3 extends over 11 amino acids. The CDR3 protein is CASSSGLDQFF. CDR3 DNA: TGTGCCAGTAGTTCGGGACTAGATCAGTTCTTC.

This clonotype was counted once. This chain connects TRBV5-1 to TRBJ2-7; D is undetermined. The V gene's germline CDR1 is SGHRS and CDR2 YFSETQ. The CDR3 runs 17 residues. The V end was cut by 4 bases, the J end by 5 bases, with 25 bases between. CDR3 in amino acids: CASSPSPSTDPTNEQYF. The CDR3 coding sequence is TGCGCCAGCAGCCCTTCCCCTTCGACCGACCCTACCAACGAGCAGTACTTC.

The V call is TRBV19, the J call TRBJ2-2; 7 bases fit TRBD1. V gave up 8 bases and J gave up 7 bases; unmatched junction bases: 13. Looked up from germline, CDR1 is LNHDA and CDR2 is SQIVND (reference sequence). This CDR3 contains 15 residues. The CDR3 nucleotides read TGTGCCAGTGGTCCACGGGGACAGTACGGCGGGGAGCTGTTTTTT. Protein: CASGPRGQYGGELFF.